This section outlines one TCR beta chain sequence together with its context. This clonotype came up a few times. The antigen this receptor binds is unknown. No base quality information exists; no much larger clone differs at one position. These data are taken from a study of blood T cells in healthy people across ages (dated by TCRdb to about 2015). Broadly, across the study: Template switching captured roughly one uniquely barcoded TCR beta cDNA molecule per two T cells in model experiments. Using deep sequencing normalized with unique cDNA molecular identifiers, the study measured how TCR beta repertoire diversity changes with age. For two donors (one aged 18 to 30 and one aged 80 or older), the study analyzed two additional independent replicas of 1 million unique cDNA reads from the same blood draw. Four age groups were formed from the donors: young (average about 15 years), middle-aged (more than 35), aged (around 68) and long-lived (less than 85). To avoid experimental bias, donors of different ages were distributed randomly across sequencing lanes. Overall study results and their limits: There was a strong correlation between observed TCR beta diversity and the percentage of naive T cells measured by flow cytometry. Compared with the aged group, the long-lived group had more naive CD4+ T cells, fewer expanded clones and increased TCR diversity, a pattern suggesting age selection. Because the CMV infection status of the donors was unknown, age-related changes in expanded clonotypes may potentially have been confounded. Estimates of total diversity from one million sequenced T cells were regarded as lower bounds and underestimates. As age increased, observed TCR beta diversity per million T cells dropped in a roughly linear way, and a significant reduction was already evident by age approximately 40. Conclusive comparison of naive and antigen-experienced compartments was prevented by the profiling of bulk unsorted PBMCs.

Donors were 39 systemically healthy Caucasian individuals from Russia aged roughly 6 to 90 years. About 10 milliliters of peripheral blood were collected from each donor into EDTA-treated Vacutainer tubes. Ficoll-Paque density-gradient centrifugation was used to isolate PBMCs, with at least 6 million per sample. Trizol reagent was used to extract total RNA from the PBMCs, yielding at least 6 micrograms per sample. The percentages of naive CD45RAhigh/CD27high T cells were determined by flow cytometry on a PBMC aliquot from every donor. Preparation of the library involved 5' RACE. Sequencer: Illumina HiSeq 2500. The second PCR ran for roughly 7 to 11 cycles and used a J-beta primer mix along with a sample-barcoded 5' primer. A template-switch 5' adaptor carrying 12 random nucleotides introduced a unique molecular identifier onto each TCR beta cDNA molecule. Each sample yielded at least 3 million CDR3-containing paired-end reads. First-strand cDNA synthesis was performed from all RNA using the Mint cDNA synthesis kit, with priming by a TRBC-specific oligonucleotide. After uracil-DNA glycosylase treatment, a first 18-cycle PCR used universal primers M1SS and BC2_uni_R on all cDNA. The authors' pipeline ran thus. Each sample was normalized by randomly selecting 1 million high-quality reads, each carrying a distinct molecular identifier. Instead of being binned into consensus sequences, reads that shared molecular identifiers were thrown out. CDR3 identification, clonotype clustering and error correction used MiTCR with a Q25 quality threshold and the strictest error-elimination algorithm. A nonparametric unseen species model using Euler transformation provided a lower-bound estimate of total TCR beta diversity. TCRdb passed the public sequencing reads through fastp at Q25 and MiXCR, retaining productive beta sequences. Each record represents a unique CDR3 protein, reported with the most common genes and DNA among its rows. The V and J calls were not made by the authors but by TCRdb's processing. This sample gives about 1.6 million distinct CDR3 sequences in total; roughly 30% of them show up just once. The ten largest account for 10% to 12% of the sample.

The CDR3 spans 13 residues, from the cysteine through the phenylalanine. This entry keeps only the CDR3 DNA: 39 bases, framed from base 1. V is reduced by 10 bases and J by 2 bases, leaving a spacing of 14 bases between them. The germline V gene yields MNHNS for CDR1 and SASEGT for CDR2. Source material: blood. The TCR sequence derives from a woman in her 30s in good health. The rearranged segments are TRBV6-1 and TRBJ1-1; confidence is insufficient to name the D gene. At the DNA level, the sequence is TGTGCCACTCCACGGGCGGGAAACACTGAAGCTTTCTTT. Its amino acids are CATPRAGNTEAFF.